This paragraph reports one T cell receptor (beta chain). Its antigen is currently unknown. The protocol was immunoSEQ multiplex PCR, while the TCRdb copy is restricted to in-frame clones and leaves out a portion. The table lists around 30,000 clones, about 77% of them singletons. CDR1 and CDR2 (germline): SGHDN, FVKESK. The length of the CDR3 is 15 residues. The ends were cut back, 3 bases at V and 0 bases at J, with 10 bases in the middle. The data were obtained in a study of STAT5B mutations in CD4+ large granular lymphocyte leukemia. General observations from the study: Compared with healthy controls (2/35), patient top clones favored TRBV06 (8/27).

The chain couples TRBV14 to TRBJ2-3; the D gene is possibly TRBD2 (5 bases). The TCR was taken from a human donor in good health. Input material: CD4+ T cells from blood buffy coats. CDR3 sequence: CASSHYRTSTDTQYF. The CDR3 nucleotides read TGTGCCAGCAGCCACTATAGGACTAGCACAGATACGCAGTATTTT.